The clone carrying this T cell receptor beta chain was found once. What it binds is not known. Patients in the study, people with chemo-refractory metastatic non-small-cell lung cancer, received focal radiation plus ipilimumab CTLA-4 blockade. V dropped 5 bases and J dropped 3 bases, with 7 bases sitting between them. Per the germline V gene, CDR1 is MDHEN and CDR2 is SYDVKM. The CDR3 loop spans 12 amino acids. Sequenced by immunoSEQ multiplex PCR; TCRdb stores in-frame clones only, minus some. The sample consists of tens of thousands of clones, around 84% of them appearing once. This record comes from a study of radiotherapy plus CTLA-4 blockade in lung cancer. Study background: Disease control was present in more than 30% of patients, and objective responses in 18%.

Whole-study findings and limits: In blood, TCR clones derived from the tumor expanded after radiotherapy plus ipilimumab. Dynamics of early blood T cell clones, together with interferon-beta, were reportedly the best predictors of response.

The V call is TRBV28, the J call TRBJ2-5; D ambiguous. The sequence was obtained from a human donor with non-small cell lung cancer that progressed on radiotherapy plus ipilimumab. The sample in question was peripheral blood, obtained from a patient treated with radiotherapy plus ipilimumab. The chain's CDR3 is CASSARKETQYF. CDR3 nucleotides: TGTGCCAGCAGTGCGAGAAAAGAGACCCAGTACTTC.